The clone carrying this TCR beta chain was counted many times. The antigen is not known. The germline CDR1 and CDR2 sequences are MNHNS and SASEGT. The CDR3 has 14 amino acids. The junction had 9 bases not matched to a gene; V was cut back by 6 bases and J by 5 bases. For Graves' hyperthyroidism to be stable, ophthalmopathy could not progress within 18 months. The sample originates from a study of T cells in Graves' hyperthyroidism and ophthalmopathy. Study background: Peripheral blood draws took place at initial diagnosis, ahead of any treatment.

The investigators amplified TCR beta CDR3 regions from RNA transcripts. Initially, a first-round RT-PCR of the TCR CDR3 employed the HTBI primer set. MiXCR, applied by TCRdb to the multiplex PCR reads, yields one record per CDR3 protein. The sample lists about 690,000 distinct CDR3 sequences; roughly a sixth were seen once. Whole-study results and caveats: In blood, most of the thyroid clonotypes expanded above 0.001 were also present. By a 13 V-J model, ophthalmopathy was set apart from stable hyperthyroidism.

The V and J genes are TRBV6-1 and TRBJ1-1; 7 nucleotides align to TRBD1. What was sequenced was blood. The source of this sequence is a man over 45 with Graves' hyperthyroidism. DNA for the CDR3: TGTGCCAGCAGAGGCATTAGGGGGCGGACTGAAGCTTTCTTT. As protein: CASRGIRGRTEAFF.